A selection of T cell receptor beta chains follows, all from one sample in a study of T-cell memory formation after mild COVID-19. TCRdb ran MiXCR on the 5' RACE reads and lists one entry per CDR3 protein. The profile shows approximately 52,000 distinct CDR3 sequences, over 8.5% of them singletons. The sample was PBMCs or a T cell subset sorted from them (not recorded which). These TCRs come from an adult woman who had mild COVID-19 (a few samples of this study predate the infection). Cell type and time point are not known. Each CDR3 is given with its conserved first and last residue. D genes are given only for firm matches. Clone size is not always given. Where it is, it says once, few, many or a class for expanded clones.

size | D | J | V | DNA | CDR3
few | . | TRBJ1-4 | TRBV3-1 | TGTGCCAGCAGCCAAGATGGACCTGTTACAGGGACCGAAAAACTGTTTTTT | CASSQDGPVTGTEKLFF
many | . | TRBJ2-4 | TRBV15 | TGTGCCACCAGCAGAGAACATACAGGTGGCGGTATCATTCAGTACTTC | CATSREHTGGGIIQYF
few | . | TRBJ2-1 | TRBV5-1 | TGCGCCAGCAGCTTGGCTAGTCAAAGCTCCTACAATGAGCAGTTCTTC | CASSLASQSSYNEQFF
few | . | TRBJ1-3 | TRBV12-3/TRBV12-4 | TGTGCCAGCGGGATCCAAGCGGGGGGAAACACCATATATTTT | CASGIQAGGNTIYF
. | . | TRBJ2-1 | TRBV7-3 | TGTGCCAGCAGCCCCCTGACAGTTTACAATGAGCAGTTCTTC | CASSPLTVYNEQFF
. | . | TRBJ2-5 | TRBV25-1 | TGTGCCAGCAGTGAATTGGGGCCAGGGTCGGAGACCCAGTACTTC | CASSELGPGSETQYF
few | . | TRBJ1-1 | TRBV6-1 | TGTGCCAGCAGTTTTCCCCGGCCGGGTATCGGCCCTGAAGCTTTCTTT | CASSFPRPGIGPEAFF
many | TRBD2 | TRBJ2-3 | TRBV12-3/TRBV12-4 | TGTGCCAGCAGTTTGGGACTAGATAGGGATACGCAGTATTTT | CASSLGLDRDTQYF
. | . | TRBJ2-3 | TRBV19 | TGTGCCAGTAGTATTGGGCCCGGGAGTGCCGCAGATACGCAGTATTTT | CASSIGPGSAADTQYF
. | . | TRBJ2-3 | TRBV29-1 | TGCAGCGTTAACAGGGCACCCTTT | CSVNRAPF
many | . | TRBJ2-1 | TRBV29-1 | TGCAGCGTGTTCCCGACGGGATACAATGAGCAGTTCTTC | CSVFPTGYNEQFF
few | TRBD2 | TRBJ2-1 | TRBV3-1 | TGTGCCAGCAGCCAAGGAACTAGCGGGAGGGTGAATGAGCAGTTCTTC | CASSQGTSGRVNEQFF
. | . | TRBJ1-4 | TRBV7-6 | TGTGCCAGCAGCTCCTGGGTCCCTTTGGGAAATGAAAAACTGTTTTTT | CASSSWVPLGNEKLFF
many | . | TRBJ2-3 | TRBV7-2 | TGTGCCAGCAGCTTGTTGCAGCTAGGCACAGATACGCAGTATTTT | CASSLLQLGTDTQYF
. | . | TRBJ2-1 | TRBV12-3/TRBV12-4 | TGTGCCAGCAGTTGGGGGGCCTCCTACAATGAGCAGTTCTTC | CASSWGASYNEQFF
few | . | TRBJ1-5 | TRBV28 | TGTGCCAGCAGTTTAGGTATGGGTCTTAATCAGCCCCAGCATTTT | CASSLGMGLNQPQHF
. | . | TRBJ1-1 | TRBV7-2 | TGTGCCAGCAGCTCACCGTCTGGGACGTCGAACACTGAAGCTTTCTTT | CASSSPSGTSNTEAFF
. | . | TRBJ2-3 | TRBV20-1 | TGCAGTGCTCCACTTGTGGGTAGCACAGATACGCAGTATTTT | CSAPLVGSTDTQYF
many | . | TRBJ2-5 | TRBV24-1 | TGTGCCACCTCAGGACAAAACCAAGAGACCCAGTACTTC | CATSGQNQETQYF
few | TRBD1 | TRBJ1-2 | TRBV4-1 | TGCGCCAGCAGCCAAACCGGGACAGACTATGGCTACACCTTC | CASSQTGTDYGYTF
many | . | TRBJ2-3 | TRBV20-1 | TGCAGTGCTAGCCAAGAAGGGTTTGAGACAGATACGCAGTATTTT | CSASQEGFETDTQYF
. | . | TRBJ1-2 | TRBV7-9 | TGTGCCAGCAGCTTAGCGGCAGGGCACTATGGCTACACCTTC | CASSLAAGHYGYTF
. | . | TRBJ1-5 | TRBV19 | TGTGCCAGCGGACAGATCAATCAGCCCCAGCATTTT | CASGQINQPQHF
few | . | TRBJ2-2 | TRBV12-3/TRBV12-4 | TGTGCCAGCAGTTTTTGGGAGCAGGCCGGGGAGCTGTTTTTT | CASSFWEQAGELFF
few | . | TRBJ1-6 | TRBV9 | TGTGCCAGCAGCGTAGAGGGGGAGGATAATTCACCCCTCCACTTT | CASSVEGEDNSPLHF
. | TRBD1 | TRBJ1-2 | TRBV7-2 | TGTGCCAGCAGCGCCGGGACAGGGCGGGAGGTTGGCTACACCTTC | CASSAGTGREVGYTF
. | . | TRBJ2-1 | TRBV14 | TGTGCCAGCAGCCAAGATCCGGGCACATTGGGTGAGCAGTTCTTC | CASSQDPGTLGEQFF
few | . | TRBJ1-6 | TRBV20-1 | TGCAGTGCTATCAGGGGTTATAATTCACCCCTCCACTTT | CSAIRGYNSPLHF
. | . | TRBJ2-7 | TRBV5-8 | TGTGCCAGCAGATCCCGAAGGGGCTCCTACGAGCAGTACTTC | CASRSRRGSYEQYF
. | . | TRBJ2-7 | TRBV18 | TGTGCCAGCTCATACGGACAGGAGCAGTACTTC | CASSYGQEQYF
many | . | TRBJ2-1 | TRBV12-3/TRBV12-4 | TGTGCCAGCAGTTTAACCCCCTCAGACTACGACAATGAGCAGTTCTTC | CASSLTPSDYDNEQFF
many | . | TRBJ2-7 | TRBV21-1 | TGTGCCAGCGAAGGTCTCAGGGCAGACGAGCAGTACTTC | CASEGLRADEQYF
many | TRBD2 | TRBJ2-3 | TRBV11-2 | TGTGCCAGCAGCCCCCGACTAGCGGGGAGAGCAGATACGCAGTATTTT | CASSPRLAGRADTQYF
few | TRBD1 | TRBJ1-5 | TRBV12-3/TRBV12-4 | TGTGCCAGCAGTTTCGGACAGGGCAATCAGCCCCAGCATTTT | CASSFGQGNQPQHF
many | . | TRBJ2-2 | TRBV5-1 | TGCGCCAGCAGCTTGAGCGGAACCGGGGAGCTGTTTTTT | CASSLSGTGELFF
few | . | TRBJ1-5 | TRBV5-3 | TGTGCCAGAAGTTCTTTCTGCAGGGTTTTTCAGCCCCAGCATTTT | CARSSFCRVFQPQHF
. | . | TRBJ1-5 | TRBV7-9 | TGTGCCAGCAGCTCCGTTCAGGAAGATCAGCCCCAGCATTTT | CASSSVQEDQPQHF
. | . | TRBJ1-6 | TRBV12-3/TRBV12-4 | TGTGCCAGCAGTTTAGGGACTGAAAATTCACCCCTCCACTTT | CASSLGTENSPLHF
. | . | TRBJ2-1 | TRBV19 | TGTGCCAGTAGTATTGAAGGGCGGAACTCCTACAATGAGCAGTTCTTC | CASSIEGRNSYNEQFF
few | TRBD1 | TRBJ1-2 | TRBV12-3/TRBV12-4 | TGTGCCAGCAGTTTAGGGTCAGGGGGAGGCTACACCTTC | CASSLGSGGGYTF
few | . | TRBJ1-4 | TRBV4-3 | TGCGCCAGCAGCCGAGCGCTCTCAGCCCCGGGAAAACTGTTTTTT | CASSRALSAPGKLFF
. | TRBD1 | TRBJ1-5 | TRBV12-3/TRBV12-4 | TGTGCCAGCAGTCAGATCTACAGGGGCAGCAATCAGCCCCAGCATTTT | CASSQIYRGSNQPQHF
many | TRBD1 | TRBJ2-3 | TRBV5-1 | TGCGCCAGCAGCTTGGCCCAGTACACCCGGGACAGGGACACAGATACGCAGTATTTT | CASSLAQYTRDRDTDTQYF
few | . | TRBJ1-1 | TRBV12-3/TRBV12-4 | TGTGCCAGCGGCCGCGGGGGAGGGGCCAAAGCTTTCTTT | CASGRGGGAKAFF
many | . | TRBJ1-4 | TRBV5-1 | TGCGCCAGCAGCCCGGACAGCAATAATGAAAAACTGTTTTTT | CASSPDSNNEKLFF
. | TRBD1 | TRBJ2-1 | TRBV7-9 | TGTGCCAGCAGCTTAGTTGACAGGGGGTACAATGAGCAGTTCTTC | CASSLVDRGYNEQFF
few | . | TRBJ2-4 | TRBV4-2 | TGTGCCAGCAGCCCCGTGACAGCCGCCAAAAACATTCAGTACTTC | CASSPVTAAKNIQYF
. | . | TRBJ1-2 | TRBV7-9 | TGTGCCAGCAGCCGAGGGGCGCAGGACTATGGCTACACCTTC | CASSRGAQDYGYTF
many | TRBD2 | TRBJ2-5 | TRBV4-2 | TGTGCCAGCAGCCAAGGACTAGCGGGAGGTTCCCAAGAGACCCAGTACTTC | CASSQGLAGGSQETQYF
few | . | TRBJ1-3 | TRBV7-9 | TGTGCCAGCAGCCCTACAGGAGTTGACACCATATATTTT | CASSPTGVDTIYF
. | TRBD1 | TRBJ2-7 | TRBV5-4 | TGTGCCAGCAGCTTCCGCGACAGGGGGCGCTACGAGCAGTACTTC | CASSFRDRGRYEQYF
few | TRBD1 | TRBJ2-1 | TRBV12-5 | TGTGCTAGTGGCCCCGACAGGGGGTCCTACAATGAGCAGTTCTTC | CASGPDRGSYNEQFF
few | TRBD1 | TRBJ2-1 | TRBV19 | TGTGCCAGTATGGGACAGGGGGTCAACAATGAGCAGTTCTTC | CASMGQGVNNEQFF
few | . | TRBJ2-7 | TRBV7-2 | TGTGCCAGCAGCTCCCGGACAGTCTACGAGCAGTACTTC | CASSSRTVYEQYF